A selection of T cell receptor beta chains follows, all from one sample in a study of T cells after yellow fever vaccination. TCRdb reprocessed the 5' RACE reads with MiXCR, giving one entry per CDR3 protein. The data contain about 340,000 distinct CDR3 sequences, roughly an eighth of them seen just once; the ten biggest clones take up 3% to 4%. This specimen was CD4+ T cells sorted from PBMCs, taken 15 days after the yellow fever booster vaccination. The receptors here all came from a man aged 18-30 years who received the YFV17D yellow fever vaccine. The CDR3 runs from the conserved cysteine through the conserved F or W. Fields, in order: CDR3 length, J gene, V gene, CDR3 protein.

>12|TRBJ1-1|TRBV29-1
CSVARGGTEAFF
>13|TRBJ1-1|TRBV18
CASSGTGWAEAFF
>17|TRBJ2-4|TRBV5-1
CASSRQGEALAKNIQYF
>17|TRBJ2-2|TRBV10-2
CASSGTSGGAISGELFF
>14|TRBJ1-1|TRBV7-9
CASSRSLGNTEAFF
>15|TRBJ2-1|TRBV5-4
CASSPGEGRQVEQFF
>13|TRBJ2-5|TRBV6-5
CASSYTGWETQYF
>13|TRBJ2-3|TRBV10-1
CASSGRFTDTQYF
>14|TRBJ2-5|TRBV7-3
CASSLNLGQGTQYF
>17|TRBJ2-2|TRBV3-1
CASSQGLTGVDTGELFF
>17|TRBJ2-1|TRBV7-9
CASSLIPGLESPHEQFF
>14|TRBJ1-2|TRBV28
CASSLSAGDYGYTF
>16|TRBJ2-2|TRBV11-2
CASSLIQGLNTGELFF
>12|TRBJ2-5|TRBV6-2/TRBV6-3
CASSGTEETQYF
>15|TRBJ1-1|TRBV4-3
CASSQDPDRNTEAFF
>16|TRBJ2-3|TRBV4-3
CASSQDASGVADTQYF
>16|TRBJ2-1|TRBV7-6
CASSLAKGNLYNEQFF
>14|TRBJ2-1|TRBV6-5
CASSYRRQYNEQFF
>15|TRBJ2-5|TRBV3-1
CASSHNRGVGETQYF
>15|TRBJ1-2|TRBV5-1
CASSLVGTPNYGYTF
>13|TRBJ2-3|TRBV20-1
CSVSGTSTDTQYF
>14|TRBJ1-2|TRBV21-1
CASISLTRNYGYTF
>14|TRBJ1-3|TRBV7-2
CASSLSPSGNTIYF
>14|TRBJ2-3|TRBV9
CASSVLGDTDTQYF
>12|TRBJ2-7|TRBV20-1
CSATRPSGEQYF
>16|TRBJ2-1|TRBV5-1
CASSLGVRGGVDEQFF
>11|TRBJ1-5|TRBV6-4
CASKFNQPQHF
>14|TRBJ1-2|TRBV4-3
CASSQDLGPYGYTF
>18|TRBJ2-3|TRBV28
CASSFSRTSGGVTDTQYF